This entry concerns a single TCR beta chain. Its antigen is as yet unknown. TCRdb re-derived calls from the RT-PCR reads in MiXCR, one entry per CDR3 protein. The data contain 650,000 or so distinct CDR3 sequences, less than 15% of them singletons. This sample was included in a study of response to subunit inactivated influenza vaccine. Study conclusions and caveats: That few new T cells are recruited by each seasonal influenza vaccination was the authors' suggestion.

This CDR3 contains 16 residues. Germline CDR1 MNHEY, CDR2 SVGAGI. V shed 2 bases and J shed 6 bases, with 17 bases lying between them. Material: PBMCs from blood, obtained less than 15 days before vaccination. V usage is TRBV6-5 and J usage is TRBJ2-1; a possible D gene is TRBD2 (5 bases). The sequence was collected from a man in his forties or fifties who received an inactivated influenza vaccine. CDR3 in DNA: TGTGCCAGCAGTTACGAAGGACTCGAGGTCGTCAATGAGCAGTTCTTC. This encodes CASSYEGLEVVNEQFF.